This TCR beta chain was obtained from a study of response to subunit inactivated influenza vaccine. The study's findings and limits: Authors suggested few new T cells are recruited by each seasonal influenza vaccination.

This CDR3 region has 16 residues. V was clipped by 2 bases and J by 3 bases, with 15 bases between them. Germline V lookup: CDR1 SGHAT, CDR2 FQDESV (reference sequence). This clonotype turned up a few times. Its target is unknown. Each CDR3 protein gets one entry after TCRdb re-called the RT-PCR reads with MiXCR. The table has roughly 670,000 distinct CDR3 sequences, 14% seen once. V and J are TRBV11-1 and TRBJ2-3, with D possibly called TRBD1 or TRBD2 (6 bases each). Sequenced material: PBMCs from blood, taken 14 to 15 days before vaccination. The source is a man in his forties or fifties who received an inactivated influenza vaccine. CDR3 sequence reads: CASSLWGALSTDTQYF. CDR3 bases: TGTGCCAGCAGCTTATGGGGGGCGCTTAGTACAGATACGCAGTATTTT. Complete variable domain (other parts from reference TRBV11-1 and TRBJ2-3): EAEVAQSPRYKITEKSQAVAFWCDPISGHATLYWYRQILGQGPELLVQFQDESVVDDSQLPKDRFSAERLKGVDSTLKIQPAELGDSAMYLCASSLWGALSTDTQYFGPGTRLTVL.